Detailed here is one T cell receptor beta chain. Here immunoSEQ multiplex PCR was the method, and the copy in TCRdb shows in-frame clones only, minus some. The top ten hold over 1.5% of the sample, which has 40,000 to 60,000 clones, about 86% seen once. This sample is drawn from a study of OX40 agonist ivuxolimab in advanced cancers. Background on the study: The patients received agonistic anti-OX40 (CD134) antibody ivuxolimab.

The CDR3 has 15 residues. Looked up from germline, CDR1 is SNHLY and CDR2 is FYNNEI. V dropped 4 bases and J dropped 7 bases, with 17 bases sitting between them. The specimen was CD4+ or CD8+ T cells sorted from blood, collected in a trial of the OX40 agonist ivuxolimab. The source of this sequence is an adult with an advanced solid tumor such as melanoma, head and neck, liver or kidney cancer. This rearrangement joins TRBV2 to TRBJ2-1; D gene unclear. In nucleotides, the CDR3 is TGTGCCAGCAGTGTGAGGCGGACGCGCTGGAATGAGCAGTTCTTC. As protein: CASSVRRTRWNEQFF.